The clone carrying this TCR beta chain showed up many times. This entry belongs to a study of T cells in Graves' hyperthyroidism and ophthalmopathy. The TCR beta CDR3 regions underwent amplification using RNA transcripts as the source. RT-PCR in the first round (using the HTBI primer set) targeted the TCR CDR3. One entry per CDR3 protein, called by TCRdb with MiXCR from the multiplex PCR reads. The repertoire consists of some 560,000 distinct CDR3 sequences, with 14% occurring once and the leading ten covering roughly 13%. The sequence was collected from a woman aged 40 to 49 with Graves' hyperthyroidism. Sequences were obtained from blood.

CDR3 coding DNA: TGCGCCAGCAGCACCCGGACAGGGGGCACTGAAGCTTTCTTT. This translates into CASSTRTGGTEAFF. The J gene is TRBJ1-1, the V gene TRBV5-1, with TRBD1 matching 10 bases. The length of the CDR3 is 14 residues. V gave up 4 bases and J gave up 4 bases; unmatched junction bases: 4. Per the germline V gene, CDR1 is SGHRS and CDR2 is YFSETQ.